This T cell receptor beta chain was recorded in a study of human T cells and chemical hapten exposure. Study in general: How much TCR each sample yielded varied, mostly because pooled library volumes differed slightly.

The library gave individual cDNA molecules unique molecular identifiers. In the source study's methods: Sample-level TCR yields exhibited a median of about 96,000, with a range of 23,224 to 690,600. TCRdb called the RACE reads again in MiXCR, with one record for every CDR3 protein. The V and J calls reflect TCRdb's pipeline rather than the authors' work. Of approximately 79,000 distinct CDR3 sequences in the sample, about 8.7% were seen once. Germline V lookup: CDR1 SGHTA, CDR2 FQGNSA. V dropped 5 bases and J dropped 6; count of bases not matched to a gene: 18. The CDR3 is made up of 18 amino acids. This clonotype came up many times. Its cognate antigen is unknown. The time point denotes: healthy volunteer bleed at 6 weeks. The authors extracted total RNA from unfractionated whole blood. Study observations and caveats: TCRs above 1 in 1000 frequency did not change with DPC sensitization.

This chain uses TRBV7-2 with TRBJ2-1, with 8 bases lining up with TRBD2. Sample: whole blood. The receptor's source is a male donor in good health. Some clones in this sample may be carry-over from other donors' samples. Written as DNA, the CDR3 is TGTGCCAGCAGCCCTAGGGGGGTCCCGGGACTAGTATCCAATGAGCAGTTCTTC. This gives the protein CASSPRGVPGLVSNEQFF.